This is a list of T cell receptor beta chains from one sample in a study of T cell responses to AZD1222 COVID-19 vaccine. TCRdb's table, derived via immunoSEQ multiplex PCR, lists solely in-frame clones and lacks some. The table lists 150,000 or so clones, 82% of them singletons, with 3.5% to 5% in the top ten. This sample comprised peripheral blood, obtained on day 0 of MenACWY control vaccination. These receptors came from an adult in good health. The CDR3 runs from the conserved cysteine through the conserved F or W. Each record gives: J gene, V gene, D gene, clone size, CDR3 DNA, CDR3 protein. A D gene is named only where the DNA matches it firmly. The size of a clone is reported for some rows only, either as once, few or many, or as a class for expanded clones.

>TRBJ2-3|TRBV19|NA|once
TGTGCCAGTAGTATATATGGAGGTGCAGATACGCAGTATTTT
CASSIYGGADTQYF
>TRBJ1-2|TRBV25-1|NA|NA
TGTGCCAGCAGTGGGGACTGGTCCTATGGCTACACCTTC
CASSGDWSYGYTF
>TRBJ2-1|TRBV7-2|TRBD1|NA
TGTGCCAGCAGCCGGGACAGGGGAGGTTACAATGAGCAGTTCTTC
CASSRDRGGYNEQFF
>TRBJ2-3|TRBV11-2|NA|NA
TGTGCCAGCAGCTTAGCAGGGCTTAGCACAGATACGCAGTATTTT
CASSLAGLSTDTQYF
>TRBJ2-3|TRBV18|NA|once
TGTGCCAGCTCAACTCTTAAGGCAGATACGCAGTATTTT
CASSTLKADTQYF
>TRBJ1-5|TRBV2|NA|NA
TGTGCCAGCAGTGAATATGTAGGGGGTCCTCAGCCCCAGCATTTT
CASSEYVGGPQPQHF
>TRBJ2-3|TRBV7-8|NA|NA
TGTGCCAGCAGCTTAATGGATTCCTATAGCACAGATACGCAGTATTTT
CASSLMDSYSTDTQYF
>TRBJ1-6|TRBV6-6|NA|NA
TGTGCCAGCAGTTACGATCCCTCAACCAATTCACCCCTCCACTTT
CASSYDPSTNSPLHF
>TRBJ2-3|TRBV6-5|NA|NA
TGTGCCAGCAAAACCGGACGGCGCACAGATACGCAGTATTTT
CASKTGRRTDTQYF
>TRBJ2-2|TRBV4-1|NA|NA
TGCGCCAGCAGCCAAGATTTGGGGGGAGCTGGCGGGGAGCTGTTTTTT
CASSQDLGGAGGELFF
>TRBJ1-4|TRBV6-5|TRBD1|NA
TGTGCCAGCAGTTACTCACAGGGGGCGGGAAAACTGTTTTTT
CASSYSQGAGKLFF
>TRBJ2-1|TRBV5-1|NA|NA
TGCGCCAGCAGCCCGGGACACAATGAGCAGTTCTTC
CASSPGHNEQFF
>TRBJ1-5|TRBV13|NA|NA
TGTGCCAGCAGCCGGGGGGTTTGGCAGCCCCAGCATTTT
CASSRGVWQPQHF
>TRBJ2-1|TRBV19|NA|NA
TGTGCCAGTAGTACCAAGACAGCCTACAATGAGCAGTTCTTC
CASSTKTAYNEQFF
>TRBJ2-3|TRBV5-1|NA|NA
TGCGCCAGCAGCTCCCTTGAGGGAATGGCGCAGTATTTT
CASSSLEGMAQYF
>TRBJ1-3|TRBV5-8|NA|NA
TGTGCCAGCAGCCACGGGGGCGCGTACGGAAACACCATATATTTT
CASSHGGAYGNTIYF
>TRBJ1-4|TRBV2|NA|NA
TGTGCCAGCAGTGGGGGGAGGGGGTTTGGTGAAAAACTGTTTTTT
CASSGGRGFGEKLFF
>TRBJ2-4|TRBV5-1|NA|NA
TGCGCCAGCAGCCCGAAGGAGGGTCGGGTTGAAAACATTCAGTACTTC
CASSPKEGRVENIQYF
>TRBJ2-2|TRBV7-8|NA|once
TGTGCCAGCAGCTTGAGCCGGAACACCGGGGAGCTGTTTTTT
CASSLSRNTGELFF
>TRBJ2-7|TRBV7-9|TRBD1|few
TGTGCCAGCAGCTTAGTAGGGACAGGTTCTTACGAGCAGTACTTC
CASSLVGTGSYEQYF
>TRBJ1-1|TRBV29-1|TRBD1|NA
TGCAGCGCCCGCCACAGGGGACCCTACACTGAAGCTTTCTTT
CSARHRGPYTEAFF
>TRBJ1-2|TRBV6-5|NA|few
TGTGCCAGCAGTTACAAAGGGCCGTATGGCTACACCTTC
CASSYKGPYGYTF
>TRBJ2-5|TRBV7-9|NA|NA
TGTGCCAGCAGCTTAGGTCACCGCCAAGAGACCCAGTACTTC
CASSLGHRQETQYF
>TRBJ1-2|TRBV2|TRBD1|NA
TGTGCCAGCAGTGGGACAGGGGCCTATGGCTACACCTTC
CASSGTGAYGYTF
>TRBJ1-2|TRBV28|TRBD1|NA
TGTGCCAGCAAGGGGACAGGGGGCGCGTGGCGACATGGCTACACCTTC
CASKGTGGAWRHGYTF
>TRBJ1-2|TRBV6-5|NA|NA
TGTGCCAGCAGTTACTCCAGGGAAGGGGGCTACACCTTC
CASSYSREGGYTF
>TRBJ2-1|TRBV15|NA|NA
TGTGCCACCAGCAGAGATGGGTGGGGCAATGAGCAGTTCTTC
CATSRDGWGNEQFF
>TRBJ2-3|TRBV6-5|NA|NA
TGTGCCAGCAGTTACTCGGGCCAGGGCGTCTTTTCGCAGTATTTT
CASSYSGQGVFSQYF
>TRBJ1-6|TRBV27|TRBD1|NA
TGTGCCAGCAGTTTACGGGACAGATCCGGGGGGCCCCTCCACTTT
CASSLRDRSGGPLHF
>TRBJ1-4|TRBV7-9|NA|NA
TGTGCCAGCAGCTCTGGGTTTGATGAAAAACTGTTTTTT
CASSSGFDEKLFF
>TRBJ1-1|TRBV6-2/TRBV6-3|TRBD1|NA
TGTGCCAGCAGTTATCCAGACAGGGACGCTTTCTTT
CASSYPDRDAFF
>TRBJ2-7|TRBV6-1|NA|NA
TGTGCCAGCAGTGGTCCTTCGTACGAGCAGTACTTC
CASSGPSYEQYF
>TRBJ1-5|TRBV19|NA|NA
TGTGCCAGTAGCGCGCTTAGTGGGCCCCAGCATTTT
CASSALSGPQHF
>TRBJ2-5|TRBV5-4|TRBD2|NA
TGTGCCAGCAGCTTCCCAGCGGGGGGGCAGGAGACCCAGTACTTC
CASSFPAGGQETQYF
>TRBJ1-4|TRBV28|NA|NA
TGTGCCAGCAGGCCTCCGGCGGCTCGGATCATTGAAAAACTGTTTTTT
CASRPPAARIIEKLFF
>TRBJ2-5|TRBV10-3|TRBD1|NA
TGTGCCATCAGTGAGTTACAGGGGTCACAAGAGACCCAGTACTTC
CAISELQGSQETQYF
>TRBJ2-5|TRBV5-4|NA|NA
TGTGCCAGCAGCTTGGCCCAGGGGGGTCAAGAGACCCAGTACTTC
CASSLAQGGQETQYF
>TRBJ2-1|TRBV28|NA|NA
TGTGCCAGCACAGTGGGGGGAGGAAATGAGCAGTTCTTC
CASTVGGGNEQFF
>TRBJ1-2|TRBV27|TRBD1|once
TGTGCCAGCAGCCTTACGAGACAGGGCGGCTATGGCTACACCTTC
CASSLTRQGGYGYTF
>TRBJ1-2|TRBV28|TRBD1|NA
TGTGCCAGCAGCCGCCCCCTGGGACAGGGGAAGGGCTACACCTTC
CASSRPLGQGKGYTF
>TRBJ2-1|TRBV19|TRBD2|once
TGTGCCAGTACCATAGCGGGGGGGCCCGATGAGCAGTTCTTC
CASTIAGGPDEQFF
>TRBJ2-2|TRBV2|TRBD1|NA
TGTGCCAGCGGCCTAGGGGGCTGGAGCGGGGAGCTGTTTTTT
CASGLGGWSGELFF
>TRBJ1-1|TRBV6-6|NA|once
TGTGCCAGCACGACGAGGGGCACTGAAGCTTTCTTT
CASTTRGTEAFF
>TRBJ2-5|TRBV4-1|NA|NA
TGCGCCAGCAGCCAAGAGGTCTTCTTGGGACCGCAAGAGACCCAGTACTTC
CASSQEVFLGPQETQYF
>TRBJ1-2|TRBV28|NA|NA
TGTGCCAGCAGTTCCCCCGCTCTCTATGGCTACACCTTC
CASSSPALYGYTF
>TRBJ1-5|TRBV5-5|NA|NA
TGTGCCAGCAGAAGGGACCGGGGTCAGCCCCAGCATTTT
CASRRDRGQPQHF
>TRBJ1-2|TRBV5-6|NA|NA
TGTGCCAGCAGCTTGGGTGGCACGGTGACTAACTATGGCTACACCTTC
CASSLGGTVTNYGYTF
>TRBJ1-3|TRBV2|TRBD1|once
TGTGCCATTGGAATGGCAGGGGGCCGCTCTGGAAACACCATATATTTT
CAIGMAGGRSGNTIYF
>TRBJ1-5|TRBV19|NA|NA
TGTGCCAGTAGCCTCCGGGGCCTGCAGCATTTT
CASSLRGLQHF
>TRBJ1-1|TRBV6-5|NA|NA
TGTGCCAGCAGGTGGACGGAGGAGACTGAAGCTTTCTTT
CASRWTEETEAFF
>TRBJ2-2|TRBV14|NA|NA
TGTGCCAGCAGCCAATGGAGAGGGACAACACGGGGGAGATTGAACACCGGGGAGCTGTTTTTT
CASSQWRGTTRGRLNTGELFF
>TRBJ2-5|TRBV6-5|NA|NA
TGTGCCAGCAGTTACTCCGGCCCTAAGCCGGAGACCCAGTACTTC
CASSYSGPKPETQYF
>TRBJ2-3|TRBV28|NA|NA
TGTGCCAGCAGTTTCGGCAGGGGAGTAAGCACAGATACGCAGTATTTT
CASSFGRGVSTDTQYF
>TRBJ1-6|TRBV5-6|NA|NA
TGTGCCAGCAGCTTTGGGGGAGAGGACTCACCCCTCCACTTT
CASSFGGEDSPLHF
>TRBJ1-1|TRBV7-2|NA|NA
TGTGCCAGCAGCTCGACCTCGACAGCAAACACTGAAGCTTTCTTT
CASSSTSTANTEAFF
>TRBJ2-1|TRBV3-1/TRBV3-2|TRBD2|NA
TGTGCCAGCAGACTTGGACTAGCGGGGCTCAATGAGCAGTTCTTC
CASRLGLAGLNEQFF
>TRBJ1-2|TRBV24-1|NA|NA
TGTGCCACCAGTGGGGGGACTTATAACTATGGCTACACCTTC
CATSGGTYNYGYTF
>TRBJ1-1|TRBV6-6|NA|NA
TGTGCCAGCAGTCCGATTCGCTCCGGACAGCCGAACACTGAAGCTTTCTTT
CASSPIRSGQPNTEAFF
>TRBJ1-3|TRBV2|NA|NA
TGTGCCAGCAGTGAGGCGGGGCCTACAGGGCGAAACACCATATATTTT
CASSEAGPTGRNTIYF
>TRBJ1-5|TRBV4-1|TRBD1|NA
TGCGCCAGCAGCGACTGGACAGGGGGCAATCAGCCCCAGCATTTT
CASSDWTGGNQPQHF